This T cell receptor (beta chain) was sequenced during a study of T cell responses to AZD1222 COVID-19 vaccine (TCRdb year 2021). Background for the entire study: TCR sequencing covered 233 trial participants: 207 given two doses of AZD1222 and approximately 26 given two doses of MenACWY control vaccine. Trial participants were enrolled by age into 18-55, 56-69 and 70-plus year subgroups, with roughly 150, 30 and 60 TCR-sequenced participants respectively.

This clone came up many times. The antigen it recognizes is unknown. It has no much larger one-base neighbor in the sample; base qualities were not kept. This sample's time point label indicates: about 28 days (+/-7) after the second vaccine dose. AZD1222 recipients with second doses at about 4 weeks or about 12 weeks were pooled, because spike-specific TCR depth and breadth did not differ between schedules. The vaccinee samples were drawn from two UK trials, COV001 and COV002, one of which was a single-blind randomized controlled phase 2/3 trial testing AZD1222 (ChAdOx1 nCoV-19) in healthy adults. Trial participant PBMC samples were collected at day 0 and day 28 after the second dose for TCRbeta chain sequencing. Broad study findings and their caveats: Most participants were white British and females outnumbered males, and the authors suggested that clonal diversity may have been underestimated. In the small 56-69-year group, the increase in depth fell short of significance, most likely because of low power. Reportedly, close to half of the unique spike-specific TCRs recognized epitopes lying outside the regions that are mutated in the B.1.351 and B.1.1.7 variants. A significant rise in spike-specific TCR breadth and depth was observed after two AZD1222 doses relative to day 0 and relative to MenACWY recipients. Because no day 14 peak-response samples were available, the repertoires could be characterized only after the peak T cell response. Conclusions about previously exposed vaccinees are limited because only six or seven AZD1222 recipients were SARS-CoV-2 seropositive at baseline. CD4 TCRs associated with the vaccine covered the entire spike protein, and the dominant responses were in regions 160-218 and 743-854.

The germline V gene sets CDR1 to MNHEY and CDR2 to SVGAGI. V loses 7 bases of germline sequence and J loses 7 bases, and the interval between the two ends is 14 bases. The CDR3 has 14 amino acids, counting the end cysteine and phenylalanine. Only CDR3 DNA is held: 42 bases, read in frame from base 1. The CDR3 regions of human TCRbeta chains were subjected to immunosequencing. On the study's bioinformatics: Repertoire TCRs were matched against a reference library of SARS-CoV-2-specific TCRs generated with the MIRA antigen-specificity platform. Breadth meant the fraction of unique TCRs that were SARS-CoV-2-associated, whereas depth meant the fraction of total T cells that were SARS-CoV-2-associated. Using the MIRA data, each spike-specific TCR was mapped to the spike region that the TCR reacts to and placed in a CD4 or CD8 class. Log10-transformed breadth and depth values were compared by one-way ANOVA with Sidak's multiple comparisons tests. Held by TCRdb, this immuneACCESS table contains in-frame sequences only and omits some clones. Under half of the omission traces to an unresolved V gene where checked; the cause of the rest is unknown. D and trimming were read from the DNA, whereas the V and J calls and clone size are those reported in that table. The sample includes over 110,000 clones, with 85% to 95% observed a single time. Around 10% of the sample is taken by the ten largest.

The material was peripheral blood, obtained 28 days after the second AZD1222 dose. The source is an adult who received the AZD1222 COVID-19 vaccine. The rearrangement joined TRBV6-5 to TRBJ1-6, and the D gene may be TRBD1, 5 bases matching. The CDR3 here reads CASTGPQENSPLHF. In nucleotides, the sequence is TGTGCCAGCACCGGACCACAGGAAAATTCACCCCTCCACTTT.